The source of this T cell receptor beta chain is a study of cytomegalovirus exposure and HLA in healthy donors. At the time of sampling, donors were nominally healthy, though unrecorded immune exposures were likely. Germline V gives CDR1 SGHTA, CDR2 FQGNSA. V was shortened by 8 bases and J by 2 bases, with 14 bases between the two germline ends. The CDR3 runs to 14 residues. The PCR made use of 60 Vbeta and 13 Jbeta primers. Assay used: immunoSEQ multiplex PCR; TCRdb lists only in-frame clones, some missing. The table lists roughly 170,000 clones, approximately 82% of them singletons, with around 2.4% in the top ten.

The source of this sequence is a woman aged 25 to 39 in good health and CMV-seronegative. Sequencing was done on a sample of PBMCs. This chain uses TRBV7-2 with TRBJ2-3; D might be TRBD2 (6 bases). CDR3 loop: CASGKLAVTDTQYF. The CDR3 nucleotides read TGTGCCAGCGGAAAACTAGCAGTCACAGATACGCAGTATTTT.